The entry that follows covers one T cell receptor (beta chain) sequence. With a much larger clone just one base away, this may be a read error. Using its own MiXCR run on the 5' RACE reads, TCRdb lists one record per CDR3 protein. This sample yields tens of thousands of distinct CDR3 sequences, of which over 5.5% are seen a single time; about 2.6% belongs to the top ten. The data stem from a study of spatial heterogeneity in lung cancer. CDR1 is SNHLY and CDR2 is FYNNEI in the germline V gene. There are 12 residues in the CDR3. Sample time point: sample taken at primary tumor resection. Without sorting, whole RNA was sequenced from tumor, nontumor lung or frozen PBMC. Donors were 72 untreated early-stage non-small cell lung cancer patients.

The sample in question was PBMCs, obtained at surgery. This rearrangement joins TRBV2 to TRBJ2-5; D unclear. This receptor was taken from a female donor with early-stage non-small cell lung cancer. The CDR3: CVSRYPEETQYF. CDR3 bases: TGTGTCAGCAGGTATCCAGAAGAGACCCAGTACTTC.